This T cell receptor (beta chain) was found in a study of blood T cell repertoires in COVID-19. At the level of the study: COVID-19 samples collected from the United States, Italy and Spain covered acute and convalescent phases. Sample material is recorded as cDNA or gDNA derived from T cells, B-cell-depleted T cells, or PBMCs.

Trimming removed 1 base from V and 4 bases from J, with 11 bases in between. CDR3 size: 15 residues. Germline CDR1 is MGHRA and CDR2 is YSYEKL. In the source study's methods: Reference gene primer amplification in the assay estimated nucleated cell counts. This table comes from immunoSEQ multiplex PCR, and its TCRdb copy is limited to in-frame clones, with some not included. V and J calls and clone size are given by that table; D and trimming were obtained from the DNA. The sample holds about 64,000 clones, approximately 78% seen once. The rearrangement joins TRBV4-1 to TRBJ1-3; D may be TRBD1 (5 bases). This TCR derives from a man aged 80 or over with acute or convalescent COVID-19. The sequencing sample was made of peripheral blood. The CDR3 region is CASSQARGGGNTIYF. Here the CDR3 DNA reads TGCGCCAGCAGCCAAGCTCGGGGGGGAGGAAACACCATATATTTT.